The sequence of this T cell receptor (beta chain) was determined in a study of T cell responses to AZD1222 COVID-19 vaccine. Findings and limits, study-wide: Nearly half of unique spike-specific TCRs reportedly avoided B.1.351 and B.1.1.7 mutated regions. Vaccine-associated CD4 TCRs spanned spike, dominant at 160-218 and 743-854. Elevations in Spike-specific TCR breadth and depth followed administration of two AZD1222 doses. There were repertoire samples only from the period after the peak T cell response.

As concerns this clone: Its specificity is unknown.

The V end lost 3 bases, the J end lost 7 bases, and 5 bases lay between the germline ends. CDR3 length equals 12 residues. Germline CDR1 reads SGDLS; CDR2 reads YYNGEE. Sequencing used immunoSEQ multiplex PCR; TCRdb keeps in-frame clones, though not all of them. The sample lists tens of thousands of clones, 65% to 90% occurring once. The specimen comprised peripheral blood, sampled on day 0 of AZD1222 vaccination. This chain joins TRBV9 and TRBJ1-6, with D unclear. The receptor was isolated from an adult in good health. CDR3 protein: CASSEANSPLHF. For the CDR3, the DNA is TGTGCCAGCAGCGAGGCGAATTCACCCCTCCACTTT.